This entry features one T cell receptor beta chain sequence. The antigen it binds to is not known. Per-base qualities were not stored, and no clone one base away is much larger. Participants were included only if at least one PBMC sample before ART initiation and at least two post-ART samples were available. Every participant with HIV received treatment in the United States of America. Before DNA extraction, cryopreserved samples containing about 1-10 million PBMC were thawed and washed. At the time of the earliest PBMC sample, participants with HIV were aged between roughly 20 and 55 years. Each participant contributed PBMC samples from 1-4 timepoints before ART initiation and 2-8 timepoints after ART initiation, with a median of 7 samples. For every participant, serial HIV viral load, CD4+ T-cell count, ART history and demographic data were obtained. Genomic DNA was extracted from unsorted PBMC with a Qiagen kit on a QIAcube, processed in batches of 12 samples.

This entry comes from a study of long-term antiretroviral therapy in people with HIV (dated by TCRdb to between 2022 and 2023). At the level of the whole study: The earliest samples were collected about a decade before the 2015 WHO recommendation for immediate ART, when ART was typically delayed until CD4 counts fell. Whether ART initiation and durable HIV suppression were associated with changes in peripheral blood TRB repertoire composition and diversity was tested in a retrospective serial study. From 25 to 30 adults with confirmed HIV infection, the cohort provided under 200 cryopreserved PBMC samples, gathered serially across a mean of approximately six years (range 1-12). No cross-contamination during QIAcube processing was seen in test extractions of a monoclonal T-cell line run alongside roughly 35 polyclonal samples. Among the 25 to 30 participants with HIV, about 11 were female. The paper as a whole reports these results and caveats: Limited PBMC availability meant only the TCR beta chain was sequenced, without alpha chain pairing. Narrower CDR3 length ranges were observed in HIV repertoires than in controls, and an antigen-experienced repertoire with only a slight naive shift after ART was suggested by the network structure. Expanded TRB clones identified before ART initiation dominated the repertoire at all time points, although this dominance fluctuated and declined in many PLHIV after ART. The samples were dated from about 2004 to 2018, and the ART regimens that were used may be less effective than current ART regimens. A significant increase in TRB diversity was found to be associated with ART initiation, although TRB diversity was observed to remain significantly below that of transplant donor controls even after long-term ART. Inferences about post-ART repertoire changes are limited because no data were available on ART adherence, viral resistance or therapy changes. Because pre-ART samples had limited cell numbers, unsorted PBMC were profiled rather than sorted CD4+ and CD8+ T cells.

The CDR3 covers 14 residues, taking in both the cysteine and the phenylalanine. Here the CDR3 DNA is all that survives: 42 bases in frame from base 1. For CDR1 and CDR2, the germline V gene lists KGHSH and LQKENI. V drops 0 bases and J drops 6 bases, leaving 11 bases in between. The immunoSEQ hsTCRB v3.0 assay was used at survey level resolution to sequence the TRB variable region. TRB sequencing targeted a depth of roughly 35,000-55,000 T-cell genomes per sample. An Illumina MiSeq with a v3 150-cycle kit was used to sequence the pooled TRB libraries. In the paper's pipeline: Repertoire analysis was performed in R inside a reproducible Nextflow workflow that covered QC, data transformation and analysis. LymphoSeq2, an R package for AIRR-Seq data exploration, was used to implement custom analyses. After excluding a few samples that yielded fewer than 5000 total TRB sequences, under 200 HIV repertoires remained for analysis. Among the 170 to 200 retained HIV repertoires, 55 to 60 were collected before ART initiation and roughly 130 after ART initiation. Repertoires were downsampled to 5000 TRB nucleotide sequences, and summary statistics were averaged over 100 downsampling iterations. Only TRB sequences with CDR3 regions of at least seven amino acids were retained for analysis. Two measures captured diversity: a Shannon entropy-derived clonality score and the Gini coefficient. Repertoire networks linked the top 5000 CDR3 amino acid sequences whenever two sequences differed by an edit distance of one. For TRB CDR3 amino acid sequences, GLIPH2 was used to predict antigen specificity groups and MHC restriction. CDR3 amino acid sequences were matched against VDJdb and McPAS-TCR to flag known CMV, EBV, HIV or tissue antigen associations. Pre-ART, post-ART and control groups were compared with Wilcoxon signed-rank tests and Holm-Bonferroni correction. TCRdb took this table from immuneACCESS and kept in-frame rearrangements with V and J called. Such tables lack part of the clones; where checked against another copy, unresolved V genes explain under half of the gap, and the rest is unexplained. D and trimming come from the DNA, and the V and J calls and clone size come from that table. The sample profile shows 30,000 to 35,000 clones; roughly 74% of them were found once. About 3.5% of the sample comes from the top ten.

The receptor was derived from a man aged 45-65 years with HIV. Recombination joined TRBV18 with TRBJ2-5; no D gene call is confident. The sequenced sample was unsorted PBMCs, obtained 3 years after starting antiretroviral therapy. The CDR3 in this case is CASSPPNQAKTQYF. Read as DNA, the sequence is TGTGCCAGCTCACCACCGAACCAGGCGAAGACCCAGTACTTC.